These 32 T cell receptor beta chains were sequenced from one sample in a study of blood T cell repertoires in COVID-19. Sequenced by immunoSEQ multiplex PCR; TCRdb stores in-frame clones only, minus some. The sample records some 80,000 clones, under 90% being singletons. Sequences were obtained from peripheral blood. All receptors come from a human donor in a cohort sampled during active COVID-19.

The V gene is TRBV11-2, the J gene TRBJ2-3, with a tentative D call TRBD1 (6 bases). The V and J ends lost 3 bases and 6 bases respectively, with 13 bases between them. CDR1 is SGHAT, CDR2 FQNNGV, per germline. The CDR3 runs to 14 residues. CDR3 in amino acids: CASSFVQGSDTQYF. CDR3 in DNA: TGTGCCAGCAGCTTCGTACAGGGATCCGATACGCAGTATTTT.

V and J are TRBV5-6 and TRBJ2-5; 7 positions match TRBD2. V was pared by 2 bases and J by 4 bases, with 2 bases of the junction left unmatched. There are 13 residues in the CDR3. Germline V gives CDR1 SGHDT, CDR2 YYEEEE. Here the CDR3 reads CASSLWGGETQYF. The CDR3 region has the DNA TGTGCCAGCAGCTTATGGGGGGGAGAGACCCAGTACTTC.

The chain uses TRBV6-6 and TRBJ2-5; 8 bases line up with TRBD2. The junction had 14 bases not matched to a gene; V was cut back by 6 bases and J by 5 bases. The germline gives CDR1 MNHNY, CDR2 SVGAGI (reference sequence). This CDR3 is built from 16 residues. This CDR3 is CASRFTHGGAGETQYF. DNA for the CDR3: TGTGCCAGCAGATTCACCCACGGGGGGGCCGGGGAGACCCAGTACTTC.

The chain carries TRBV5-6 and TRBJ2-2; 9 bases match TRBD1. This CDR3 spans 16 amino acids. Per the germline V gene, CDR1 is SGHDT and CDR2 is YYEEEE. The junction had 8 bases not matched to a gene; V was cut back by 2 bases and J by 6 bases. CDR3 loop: CASSFRGTGSPGELFF. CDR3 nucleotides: TGTGCCAGCAGCTTCCGAGGGACAGGGTCACCCGGGGAGCTGTTTTTT.

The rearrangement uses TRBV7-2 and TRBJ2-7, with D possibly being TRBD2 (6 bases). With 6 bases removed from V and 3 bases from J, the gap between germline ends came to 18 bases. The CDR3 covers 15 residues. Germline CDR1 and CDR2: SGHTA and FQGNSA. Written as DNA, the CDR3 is TGTGCCAGCAGAAAAGGCGGTGGGGGAGGCTACGAGCAGTACTTC. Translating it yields CASRKGGGGGYEQYF.

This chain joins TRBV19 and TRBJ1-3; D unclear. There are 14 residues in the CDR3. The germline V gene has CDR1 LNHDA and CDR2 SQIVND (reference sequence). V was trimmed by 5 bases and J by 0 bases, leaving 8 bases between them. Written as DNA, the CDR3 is TGTGCCAGTAGTTCAGTCATCTCTGGAAACACCATATATTTT. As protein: CASSSVISGNTIYF.

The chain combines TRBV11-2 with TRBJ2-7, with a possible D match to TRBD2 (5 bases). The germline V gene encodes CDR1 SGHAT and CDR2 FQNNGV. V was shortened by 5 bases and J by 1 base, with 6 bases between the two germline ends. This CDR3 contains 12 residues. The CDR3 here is CASSGSSYEQYF. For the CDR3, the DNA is TGTGCCAGCAGCGGGAGTTCCTACGAGCAGTACTTC. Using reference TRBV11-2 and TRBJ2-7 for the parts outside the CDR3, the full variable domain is EAGVAQSPRYKIIEKRQSVAFWCNPISGHATLYWYQQILGQGPKLLIQFQNNGVVDDSQLPKDRFSAERLKGVDSTLKIQPAKLEDSAVYLCASSGSSYEQYFGPGTRLTVT.

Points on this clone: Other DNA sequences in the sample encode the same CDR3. CDR3 sequence (DNA): TGTGCCAGCAGGCGGGGTAGTGGCAATCAGCCCCAGCATTTT. This gives the protein CASRRGSGNQPQHF. The rearrangement uses TRBV6-5 and TRBJ1-5; no definite D call. Germline CDR1 is MNHEY and CDR2 is SVGAGI. V was clipped by 6 bases and J by 2 bases, with 11 bases between them. CDR3 length: 14 amino acids.

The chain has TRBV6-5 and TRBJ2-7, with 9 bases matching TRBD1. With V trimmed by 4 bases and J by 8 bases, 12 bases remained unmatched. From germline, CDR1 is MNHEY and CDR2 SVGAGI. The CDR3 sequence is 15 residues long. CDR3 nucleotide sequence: TGTGCCAGCAGTTCCGCAGGGACAGGGAGGGGTAAGCAGTACTTC. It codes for CASSSAGTGRGKQYF.

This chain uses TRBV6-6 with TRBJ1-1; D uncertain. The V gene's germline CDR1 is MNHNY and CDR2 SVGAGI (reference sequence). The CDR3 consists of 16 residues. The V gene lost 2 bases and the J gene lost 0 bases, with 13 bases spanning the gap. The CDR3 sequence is CASSYPLEAMNTEAFF. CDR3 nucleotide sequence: TGTGCCAGCAGTTACCCCCTGGAGGCAATGAACACTGAAGCTTTCTTT.

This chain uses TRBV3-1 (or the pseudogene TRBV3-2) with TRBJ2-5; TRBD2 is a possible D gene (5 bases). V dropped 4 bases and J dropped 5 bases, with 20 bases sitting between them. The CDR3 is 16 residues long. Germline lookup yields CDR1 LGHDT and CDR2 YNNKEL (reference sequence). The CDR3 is CASSPEINGEWETQYF. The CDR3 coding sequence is TGTGCCAGCAGCCCAGAAATTAACGGGGAGTGGGAGACCCAGTACTTC.

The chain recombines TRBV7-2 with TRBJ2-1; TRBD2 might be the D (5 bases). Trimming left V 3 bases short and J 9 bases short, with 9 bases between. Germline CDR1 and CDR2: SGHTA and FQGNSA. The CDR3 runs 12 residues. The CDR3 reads CASSFLAGEQFF. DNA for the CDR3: TGTGCCAGCAGCTTTCTAGCCGGTGAGCAGTTCTTC.

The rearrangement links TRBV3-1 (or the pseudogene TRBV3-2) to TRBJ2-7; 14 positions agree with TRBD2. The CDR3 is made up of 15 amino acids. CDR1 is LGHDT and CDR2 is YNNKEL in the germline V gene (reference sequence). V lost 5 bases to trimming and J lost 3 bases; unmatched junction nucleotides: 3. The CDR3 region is CASSGTSGGYYEQYF. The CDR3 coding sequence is TGTGCCAGCAGCGGGACTAGCGGGGGTTACTACGAGCAGTACTTC.

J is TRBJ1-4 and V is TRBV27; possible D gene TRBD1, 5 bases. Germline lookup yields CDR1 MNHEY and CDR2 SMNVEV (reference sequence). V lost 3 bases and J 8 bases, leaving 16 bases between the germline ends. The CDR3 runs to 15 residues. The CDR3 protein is CASSLALGQGEKLFF. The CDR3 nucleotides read TGTGCCAGCAGTTTGGCCCTGGGGCAGGGAGAAAAACTGTTTTTT.

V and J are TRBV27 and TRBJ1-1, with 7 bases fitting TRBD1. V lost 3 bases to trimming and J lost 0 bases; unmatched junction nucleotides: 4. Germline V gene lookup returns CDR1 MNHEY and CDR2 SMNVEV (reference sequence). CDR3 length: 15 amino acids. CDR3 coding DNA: TGTGCCAGCAGTTTTCGACAGGGCGTGAACACTGAAGCTTTCTTT. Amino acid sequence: CASSFRQGVNTEAFF.

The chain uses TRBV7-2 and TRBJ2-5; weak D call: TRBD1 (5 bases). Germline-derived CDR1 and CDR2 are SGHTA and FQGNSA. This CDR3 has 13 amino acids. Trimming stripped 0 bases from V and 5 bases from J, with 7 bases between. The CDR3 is CASSLAPGETQYF. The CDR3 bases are TGTGCCAGCAGCTTAGCCCCAGGGGAGACCCAGTACTTC.

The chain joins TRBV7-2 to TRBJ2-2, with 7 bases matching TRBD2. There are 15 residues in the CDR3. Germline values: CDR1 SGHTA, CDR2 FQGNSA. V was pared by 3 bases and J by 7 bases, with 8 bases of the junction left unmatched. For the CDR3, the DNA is TGTGCCAGCAGCTTTTCGGCCGGGGAGGGCGGGGAGCTGTTTTTT. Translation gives CASSFSAGEGGELFF.

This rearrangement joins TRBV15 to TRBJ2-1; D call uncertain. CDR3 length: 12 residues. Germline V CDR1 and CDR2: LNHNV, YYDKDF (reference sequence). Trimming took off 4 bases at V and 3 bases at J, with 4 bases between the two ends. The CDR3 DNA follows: TGTGCCACCAGCAAACTCTACAATGAGCAGTTCTTC. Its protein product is CATSKLYNEQFF.

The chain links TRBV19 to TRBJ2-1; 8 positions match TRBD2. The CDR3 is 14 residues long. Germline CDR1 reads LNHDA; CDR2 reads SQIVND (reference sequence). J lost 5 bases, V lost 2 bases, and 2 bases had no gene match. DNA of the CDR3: TGTGCCAGTAGTATACAGCGGGGGAACAATGAGCAGTTCTTC. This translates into CASSIQRGNNEQFF. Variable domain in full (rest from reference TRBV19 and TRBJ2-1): DGGITQSPKYLFRKEGQNVTLSCEQNLNHDAMYWYRQDPGQGLRLIYYSQIVNDFQKGDIAEGYSVSREKKESFPLTVTSAQKNPTAFYLCASSIQRGNNEQFFGPGTRLTVL.

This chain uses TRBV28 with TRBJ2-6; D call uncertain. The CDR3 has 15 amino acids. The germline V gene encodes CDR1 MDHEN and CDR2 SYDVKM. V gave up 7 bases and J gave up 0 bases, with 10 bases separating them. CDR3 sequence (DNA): TGTGCCAGCAAAATAGGCGGCTCTGGGGCCAACGTCCTGACTTTC. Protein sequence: CASKIGGSGANVLTF.

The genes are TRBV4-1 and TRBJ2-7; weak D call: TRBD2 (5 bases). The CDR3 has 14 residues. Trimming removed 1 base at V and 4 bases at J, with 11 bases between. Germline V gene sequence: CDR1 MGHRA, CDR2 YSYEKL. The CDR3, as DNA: TGCGCCAGCAGCCAAGCGGGGAATACTTACGAGCAGTACTTC. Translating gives CASSQAGNTYEQYF.

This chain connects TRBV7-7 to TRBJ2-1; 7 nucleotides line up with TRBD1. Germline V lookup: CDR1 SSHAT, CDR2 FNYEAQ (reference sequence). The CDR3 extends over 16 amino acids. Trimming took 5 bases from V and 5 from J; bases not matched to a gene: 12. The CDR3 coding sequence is TGTGCCAGCAGCCCCCCCCGCCGGGACAGCAACAATGAGCAGTTCTTC. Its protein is CASSPPRRDSNNEQFF.

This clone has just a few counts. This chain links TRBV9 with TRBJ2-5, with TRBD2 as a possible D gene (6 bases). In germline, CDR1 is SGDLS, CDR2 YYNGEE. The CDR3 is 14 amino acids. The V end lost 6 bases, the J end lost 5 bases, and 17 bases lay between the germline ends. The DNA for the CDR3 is TGTGCCAGCAATGTCCGAGGGGCGGGGGAGACCCAGTACTTC. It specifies CASNVRGAGETQYF.

The CDR3 spells CASSPWTGGYEQYF. In nucleotides, the CDR3 is TGTGCCAGCAGTCCATGGACAGGGGGCTACGAGCAGTACTTC. The gene calls are TRBV27 and TRBJ2-7; 10 bases are shared with TRBD1. Germline V gene lookup returns CDR1 MNHEY and CDR2 SMNVEV (reference sequence). The CDR3 is made up of 14 amino acids. Trimming cost V 5 bases and J 3 bases; bases outside gene matches: 4.

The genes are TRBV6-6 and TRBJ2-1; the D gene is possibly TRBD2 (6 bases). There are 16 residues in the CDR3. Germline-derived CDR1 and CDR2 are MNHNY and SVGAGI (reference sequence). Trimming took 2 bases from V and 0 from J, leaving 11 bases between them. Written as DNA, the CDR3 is TGTGCCAGCAGTTACGAGGAGGGGACCTCCTACAATGAGCAGTTCTTC. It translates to CASSYEEGTSYNEQFF.

The CDR3 protein is CASSTGGGNAYEQYF. DNA for the CDR3: TGTGCCAGTAGTACCGGAGGAGGCAACGCCTACGAGCAGTACTTC. The J gene is TRBJ2-7, the V gene TRBV19; D may be TRBD2 (5 bases). The CDR3 consists of 15 residues. Germline CDR1 and CDR2: LNHDA and SQIVND (reference sequence). Trimming took 4 bases from V and 2 from J, leaving 15 bases between them.

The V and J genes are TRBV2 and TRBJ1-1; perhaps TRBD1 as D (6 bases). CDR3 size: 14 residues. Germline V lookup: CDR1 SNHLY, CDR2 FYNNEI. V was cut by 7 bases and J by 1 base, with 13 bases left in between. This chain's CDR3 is CASTLGHRNTEAFF. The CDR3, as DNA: TGTGCCAGCACCCTGGGACACCGGAACACTGAAGCTTTCTTT. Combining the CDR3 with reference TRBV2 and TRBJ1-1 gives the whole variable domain EPEVTQTPSHQVTQMGQEVILRCVPISNHLYFYWYRQILGQKVEFLVSFYNNEISEKSEIFDDQFSVERPDGSNFTLKIRSTKLEDSAMYFCASTLGHRNTEAFFGQGTRLTVV.

CDR3 in amino acids: CASSYVGTRTSKGYGYTF. Written as DNA, the CDR3 is TGTGCCAGCAGCTATGTAGGGACTCGAACCTCTAAGGGCTATGGCTACACCTTC. The chain carries TRBV7-2 and TRBJ1-2; perhaps TRBD1 as D (5 bases). Trimming cost V 4 bases and J 4 bases, with 25 bases left between them. In germline, CDR1 is SGHTA, CDR2 FQGNSA. The CDR3 has 18 residues.

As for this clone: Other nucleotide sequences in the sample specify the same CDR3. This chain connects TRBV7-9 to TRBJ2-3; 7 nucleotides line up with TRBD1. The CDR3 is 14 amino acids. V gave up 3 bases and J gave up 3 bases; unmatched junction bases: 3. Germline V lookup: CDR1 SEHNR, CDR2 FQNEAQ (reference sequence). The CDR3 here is CASSLTGSTDTQYF. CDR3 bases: TGTGCCAGCAGCTTGACAGGGAGTACAGATACGCAGTATTTT.

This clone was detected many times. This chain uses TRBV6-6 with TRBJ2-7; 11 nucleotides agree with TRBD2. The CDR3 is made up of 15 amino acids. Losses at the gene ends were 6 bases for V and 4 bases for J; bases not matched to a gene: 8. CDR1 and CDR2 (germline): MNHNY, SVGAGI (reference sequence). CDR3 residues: CASRQPGTSGYEQYF. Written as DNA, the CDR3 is TGTGCCAGCAGACAGCCGGGGACTAGCGGTTACGAGCAGTACTTC.

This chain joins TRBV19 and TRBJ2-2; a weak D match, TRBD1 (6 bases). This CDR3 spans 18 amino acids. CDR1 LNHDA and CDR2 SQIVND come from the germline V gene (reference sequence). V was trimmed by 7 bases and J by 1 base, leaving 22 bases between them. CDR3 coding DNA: TGTGCCAGTAACGATGGGCCTGGACAGTCCGGGAACACCGGGGAGCTGTTTTTT. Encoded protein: CASNDGPGQSGNTGELFF. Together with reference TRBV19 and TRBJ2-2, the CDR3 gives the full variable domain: DGGITQSPKYLFRKEGQNVTLSCEQNLNHDAMYWYRQDPGQGLRLIYYSQIVNDFQKGDIAEGYSVSREKKESFPLTVTSAQKNPTAFYLCASNDGPGQSGNTGELFFGEGSRLTVL.

As DNA, the CDR3 is TGTGCCACGGGAGGGACCCAAGTCTATAATTCACCCCTCCACTTT. This translates into CATGGTQVYNSPLHF. The V and J genes are TRBV27 and TRBJ1-6; D perhaps matches TRBD1 (5 bases). The CDR3 contains 15 residues. Germline-derived CDR1 and CDR2 are MNHEY and SMNVEV (reference sequence). The V and J ends lost 10 bases and 3 bases respectively, with 16 bases between them.